The 26 T cell receptor beta chains given below trace back to one sample, sequenced in a study of T-cell reconstitution after alpha-beta-depleted transplantation in children. Unique molecular identifiers were used in preparing the TCRbeta library. TCRdb re-derived calls from the PCR reads in MiXCR, one entry per CDR3 protein. Of about 230,000 distinct CDR3 sequences listed, 8% to 10% are singletons. Sequenced here: PBMCs from the stem cell graft donor, sampled from the stem cell graft. Source of these receptors: a human donor who donated a stem cell graft to a child with acute lymphoblastic leukemia.

This clonotype was detected only a few times. The rearrangement joins TRBV10-3 to TRBJ2-1; 7 bases match TRBD2. V was clipped by 6 bases and J by 6 bases; unmatched bases: 5. The germline V gene encodes CDR1 ENHRY and CDR2 SYGVKD. The CDR3 contains 13 residues. CDR3 in amino acids: CAIRIREGNEQFF. The CDR3, as DNA: TGTGCCATCAGAATCAGGGAGGGCAATGAGCAGTTCTTC.

This chain joins TRBV27 and TRBJ1-2; 8 nucleotides line up with TRBD1. CDR1 is MNHEY and CDR2 is SMNVEV in the germline V gene (reference sequence). Trimming took 5 bases from V and 5 from J; bases not matched to a gene: 10. The CDR3 is 15 amino acids. CDR3 loop: CASSKTGQGVYGYTF. CDR3 DNA: TGTGCCAGCAGTAAAACAGGACAGGGCGTTTATGGCTACACCTTC.

The chain recombines TRBV5-1 with TRBJ2-5; TRBD1 aligns across 9 bases. The length of the CDR3 is 17 residues. Looked up from germline, CDR1 is SGHRS and CDR2 is YFSETQ. The V and J ends lost 0 bases and 6 bases, in that order; junction bases with no gene match: 12. The CDR3 reads CASSLDPGTGRIKTQYF. CDR3 nucleotides: TGCGCCAGCAGCTTGGACCCCGGGACAGGGAGAATTAAGACCCAGTACTTC.

This clonotype was counted a few times. The rearrangement joins TRBV3-1 to TRBJ2-7, with 10 nucleotides matching TRBD2. The junction had 11 bases not matched to a gene; V was cut back by 5 bases and J by 4 bases. Germline assignment: CDR1 LGHDT and CDR2 YNNKEL (reference sequence). CDR3 length: 16 amino acids. The CDR3 spells CASSILRTSGDYEQYF. The CDR3 DNA sequence: TGTGCCAGCAGCATTTTAAGGACTAGCGGAGATTACGAGCAGTACTTC.

The table lists this clonotype with a few counts. This chain uses TRBV6-5 with TRBJ1-1, with unresolved D. CDR1 and CDR2 from the germline V gene are MNHEY and SVGAGI. V was shortened by 4 bases and J by 3 bases, with 15 bases between the two germline ends. The CDR3 covers 15 residues. The CDR3 region is CASSFQDSSYTEAFF. The DNA of the CDR3 is TGTGCCAGCAGTTTTCAGGACTCATCTTACACTGAAGCTTTCTTT.

This clonotype was seen more than once but under ten times. The J gene is TRBJ2-7, the V gene TRBV3-1; 7 bases line up with TRBD1. CDR3 size: 16 residues. Germline CDR1 is LGHDT and CDR2 is YNNKEL (reference sequence). J lost 2 bases, V lost 1 base, and 8 bases had no gene match. The CDR3 sequence: CASSQGQGQKAYEQYF. The CDR3 coding sequence is TGTGCCAGCAGCCAAGGTCAGGGACAGAAAGCCTACGAGCAGTACTTC.

The J gene is TRBJ2-3, the V gene TRBV5-1; 8 nucleotides line up with TRBD1. The CDR3 runs to 14 residues. Germline CDR1 and CDR2: SGHRS and YFSETQ. V lost 4 bases to trimming and J lost 4 bases; unmatched junction nucleotides: 5. CDR3 residues: CASSLPGGADTQYF. The CDR3 DNA sequence: TGCGCCAGCAGCCTTCCAGGGGGCGCAGATACGCAGTATTTT. Variable domain in full (rest from reference TRBV5-1 and TRBJ2-3): KAGVTQTPRYLIKTRGQQVTLSCSPISGHRSVSWYQQTPGQGLQFLFEYFSETQRNKGNFPGRFSGRQFSNSRSEMNVSTLELGDSALYLCASSLPGGADTQYFGPGTRLTVL.

This clonotype was picked up many times. This chain connects TRBV5-1 to TRBJ2-2; no definite D call. Per the germline V gene, CDR1 is SGHRS and CDR2 is YFSETQ. This CDR3 spans 14 amino acids. Deletions cut 2 bases from V and 5 bases from J, with 10 bases between. The CDR3 DNA reads as TGCGCCAGCAGCTTCCGGACGGATACCGGGGAGCTGTTTTTT. It is translated as CASSFRTDTGELFF.

This sequence joins TRBV7-2 and TRBJ1-2; 7 bases line up with TRBD1. Germline CDR1 is SGHTA and CDR2 is FQGNSA. Trimming cost V 1 base and J 9 bases; bases outside gene matches: 11. The CDR3 loop spans 15 amino acids. In DNA, the CDR3 is TGTGCCAGCAGCTTAGGAAACCGGGACAGCATCAGCTACACCTTC. This gives the protein CASSLGNRDSISYTF. Complete variable domain (other parts from reference TRBV7-2 and TRBJ1-2): GAGVSQSPSNKVTEKGKDVELRCDPISGHTALYWYRQSLGQGLEFLIYFQGNSAPDKSGLPSDRFSAERTGGSVSTLTIQRTQQEDSAVYLCASSLGNRDSISYTFGSGTRLTVV.

This clonotype was seen more than once but under ten times. The V gene is TRBV7-2, the J gene TRBJ2-1; TRBD2 agrees at 9 bases. The trim removed 5 bases at V and 5 bases at J, leaving 13 bases unmatched. Germline loops: CDR1 SGHTA, CDR2 FQGNSA. The CDR3 is 17 residues long. The CDR3 DNA is TGTGCCAGCAGCCTCATCCCGGGACTAGCTCTGGACAATGAGCAGTTCTTC. It encodes CASSLIPGLALDNEQFF.

This clonotype was detected a few times. This chain joins TRBV24-1 and TRBJ2-2, with TRBD2 matching 11 bases. This CDR3 contains 19 residues. J gave up 0 bases and V 2 bases, and 7 bases lay outside the gene matches. Germline CDR1 KGHDR, CDR2 SFDVKD. The CDR3 sequence: CATSDSPRTSGPNTGELFF. CDR3 nucleotides: TGTGCCACCAGTGATTCCCCCCGGACTAGCGGGCCGAACACCGGGGAGCTGTTTTTT.

The rearrangement uses TRBV12-3 or TRBV12-4 and TRBJ1-6; the D gene is possibly TRBD1 (6 bases). The CDR3 sequence is 14 residues long. Trimming removed 1 base at V and 7 bases at J, with 8 bases between. The CDR3 bases are TGTGCCAGCAGTTTAGGTGACAGGAATTCACCCCTCCACTTT. It encodes CASSLGDRNSPLHF.

This clonotype has just a few counts. The CDR3: CASSYSTDINNSPLHF. For the CDR3, the DNA is TGTGCCAGCAGTTACTCGACAGACATCAATAATTCACCCCTCCACTTT. This chain connects TRBV6-2 or TRBV6-3 to TRBJ1-6; D is possibly TRBD1 (5 bases). The V gene lost 0 bases and the J gene lost 5 bases, with 11 bases spanning the gap. The length of the CDR3 is 16 residues. The V gene's germline CDR1 is MNHEY and CDR2 SVGEGT.

This clonotype was counted a few times. The chain joins TRBV5-1 to TRBJ2-2; no reliable D call. With 6 bases removed from V and 1 base from J, the gap between germline ends came to 4 bases. The CDR3 sequence is 12 residues long. Germline CDR1 is SGHRS and CDR2 is YFSETQ. This CDR3 is CASIGNTGELFF. The CDR3 DNA reads as TGCGCCAGCATCGGGAACACCGGGGAGCTGTTTTTT.

This clonotype was observed at least ten times. This rearrangement joins TRBV12-3 or TRBV12-4 to TRBJ2-3; TRBD2 agrees at 8 bases. The CDR3 has 13 residues. V lost 6 bases and J lost 9; bases outside the gene matches: 8. CDR3 region: CASSPGGPRTQYF. The CDR3 DNA sequence: TGTGCCAGCAGCCCGGGGGGGCCACGCACGCAGTATTTT.

Many counts were recorded for this clonotype. The chain employs TRBV5-1 and TRBJ2-1; 9 nucleotides match TRBD1. The germline gives CDR1 SGHRS, CDR2 YFSETQ. The CDR3 runs to 14 residues. After removal of 2 bases from V and 5 bases from J, the junction contained 2 bases not matched to a gene. CDR3 residues: CASSFGQGHNEQFF. CDR3 DNA: TGCGCCAGCAGCTTTGGACAGGGGCACAATGAGCAGTTCTTC.

This chain uses TRBV27 with TRBJ1-1; no definite D call. Per the germline V gene, CDR1 is MNHEY and CDR2 is SMNVEV (reference sequence). There are 14 residues in the CDR3. V was shortened by 8 bases and J by 2 bases, with 15 bases between the two germline ends. This CDR3 reads CASAYQAPNTEAFF. The CDR3 DNA reads TGTGCCAGCGCGTATCAGGCCCCTAACACTGAAGCTTTCTTT.

V usage is TRBV12-3 or TRBV12-4 and J usage is TRBJ2-5; maybe TRBD1 (5 bases). The length of the CDR3 is 16 residues. With 8 bases removed from V and 5 bases from J, the gap between germline ends came to 24 bases. The CDR3 nucleotides are TGTGCCAGCGGGGCCGGGCCAAAAGGGATAACGGAGACCCAGTACTTC. Translation gives CASGAGPKGITETQYF.

This chain links TRBV4-3 with TRBJ2-1; 7 nucleotides align to TRBD1. The CDR3 is made up of 16 amino acids. Germline V gives CDR1 LGHNA, CDR2 YSLEER. With V trimmed by 0 bases and J by 10 bases, 12 bases remained unmatched. CDR3 sequence (DNA): TGCGCCAGCAGCCAAGACGCTCAGGGGGTTTTTCGCGAGCAGTTCTTC. Its protein is CASSQDAQGVFREQFF.

In DNA, the CDR3 is TGTGCCAGCAGCTTAGCGAGACTGAACACTGAAGCTTTCTTT. Encoded protein: CASSLARLNTEAFF. The V gene is TRBV7-9, the J gene TRBJ1-1; D unresolved. Looked up from germline, CDR1 is SEHNR and CDR2 is FQNEAQ (reference sequence). V was cut by 0 bases and J by 0 bases, with 5 bases left in between. The CDR3 extends over 14 amino acids.

This sequence joins TRBV13 and TRBJ2-5; 10 bases align to TRBD2. This CDR3 contains 14 residues. The germline V gene encodes CDR1 PRHDT and CDR2 FYEKMQ (reference sequence). With 9 bases clipped from V and 5 bases from J, the junction kept 9 bases outside the gene matches. CDR3 in DNA: TGTGCCAGAAGCCTACTAGCGGGGCAGGAGACCCAGTACTTC. Amino acid sequence: CARSLLAGQETQYF.

This clonotype turned up a few times. This sequence joins TRBV6-1 and TRBJ2-2; TRBD2 agrees at 10 bases. V dropped 8 bases and J dropped 7; count of bases not matched to a gene: 10. Germline assignment: CDR1 MNHNS and CDR2 SASEGT. This CDR3 has 15 residues. The CDR3: CASSIAGGLGGELFF. In nucleotides, the CDR3 is TGTGCCAGCTCAATAGCGGGGGGACTGGGCGGGGAGCTGTTTTTT.

This clonotype has ten or more counts. This chain joins TRBV12-3 or TRBV12-4 and TRBJ2-2; D is undetermined. Trimming left V 6 bases short and J 4 bases short, with 9 bases between. The CDR3 consists of 13 residues. CDR3 residues: CASSPEGTGELFF. CDR3 sequence (DNA): TGTGCCAGCAGCCCCGAAGGCACCGGGGAGCTGTTTTTT.

The rearrangement joins TRBV30 to TRBJ1-3; no clear D gene. The CDR3 consists of 14 residues. V lost 3 bases to trimming and J lost 2 bases, with 11 bases between them. Germline V gives CDR1 GTSNPN, CDR2 SVGIG (reference sequence). CDR3 in DNA: TGTGCCTGGAGCGGGATCGTGGCTGGAAACACCATATATTTT. Translation gives CAWSGIVAGNTIYF.

Ten or more counts support this clonotype. The rearrangement uses TRBV6-2 or TRBV6-3 and TRBJ2-1; D unresolved. The V end lost 2 bases, the J end lost 7 bases, and 15 bases lay between the germline ends. The CDR3 is 15 amino acids. CDR1 is MNHEY and CDR2 is SVGEGT in the germline V gene. The CDR3 nucleotides are TGTGCCAGCAGTTACCCTTTCACATTTGAGAATGAGCAGTTCTTC. Translated: CASSYPFTFENEQFF.

This clonotype appeared many times. The genes are TRBV5-1 and TRBJ1-1; maybe TRBD1 (5 bases). Trimming cost V 0 bases and J 5 bases, with 14 bases left between them. Germline lookup yields CDR1 SGHRS and CDR2 YFSETQ. This CDR3 has 15 residues. CDR3 amino acids: CASSLAGGSDTEAFF. DNA for the CDR3: TGCGCCAGCAGCTTGGCCGGGGGGAGTGATACTGAAGCTTTCTTT.